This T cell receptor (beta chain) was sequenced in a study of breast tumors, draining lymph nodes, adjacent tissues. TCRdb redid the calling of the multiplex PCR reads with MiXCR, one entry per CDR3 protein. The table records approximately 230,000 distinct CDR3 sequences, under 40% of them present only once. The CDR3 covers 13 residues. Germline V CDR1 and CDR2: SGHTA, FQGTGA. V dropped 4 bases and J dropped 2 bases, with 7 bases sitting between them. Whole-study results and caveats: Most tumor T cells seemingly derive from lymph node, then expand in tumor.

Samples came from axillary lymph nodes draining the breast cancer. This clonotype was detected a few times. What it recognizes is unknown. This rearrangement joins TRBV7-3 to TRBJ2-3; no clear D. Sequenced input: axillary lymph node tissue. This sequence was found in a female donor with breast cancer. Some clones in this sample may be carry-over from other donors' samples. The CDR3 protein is CASSSYLTDTQYF. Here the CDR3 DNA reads TGTGCCAGCAGCTCCTATCTCACAGATACGCAGTATTTT. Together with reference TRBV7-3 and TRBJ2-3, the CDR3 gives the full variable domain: GAGVSQTPSNKVTEKGKYVELRCDPISGHTALYWYRQSLGQGPEFLIYFQGTGAADDSGLPNDRFFAVRPEGSVSTLKIQRTERGDSAVYLCASSSYLTDTQYFGPGTRLTVL.